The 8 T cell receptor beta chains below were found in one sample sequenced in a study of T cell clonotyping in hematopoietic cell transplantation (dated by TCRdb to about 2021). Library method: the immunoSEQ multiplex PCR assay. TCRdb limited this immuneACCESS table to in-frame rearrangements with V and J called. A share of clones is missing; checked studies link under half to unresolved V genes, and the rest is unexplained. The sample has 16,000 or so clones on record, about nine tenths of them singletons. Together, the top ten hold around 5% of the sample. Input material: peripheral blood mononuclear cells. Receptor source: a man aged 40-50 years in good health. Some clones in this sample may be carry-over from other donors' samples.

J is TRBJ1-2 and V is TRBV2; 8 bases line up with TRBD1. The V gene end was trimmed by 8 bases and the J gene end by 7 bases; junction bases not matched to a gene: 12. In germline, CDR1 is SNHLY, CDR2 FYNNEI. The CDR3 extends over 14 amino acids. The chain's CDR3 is CASSGQGAISGYTF. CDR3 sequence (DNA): TGTGCCAGCTCCGGGCAGGGGGCAATCAGTGGCTACACCTTC.

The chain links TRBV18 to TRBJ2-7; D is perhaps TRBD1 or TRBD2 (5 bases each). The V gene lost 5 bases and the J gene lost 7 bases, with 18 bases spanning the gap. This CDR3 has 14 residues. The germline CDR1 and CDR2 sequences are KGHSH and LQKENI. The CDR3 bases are TGTGCCAGCTCAACCGGGACGGAGAGTGGGGAGCAGTACTTC. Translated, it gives CASSTGTESGEQYF.

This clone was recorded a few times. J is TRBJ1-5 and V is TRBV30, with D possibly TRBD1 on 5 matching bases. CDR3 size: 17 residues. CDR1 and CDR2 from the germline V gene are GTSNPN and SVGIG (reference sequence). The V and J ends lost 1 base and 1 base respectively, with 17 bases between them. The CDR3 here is CAWSAPPGSLSNQPQHF. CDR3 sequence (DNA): TGTGCCTGGAGTGCTCCTCCAGGGTCCCTGAGCAATCAGCCCCAGCATTTT.

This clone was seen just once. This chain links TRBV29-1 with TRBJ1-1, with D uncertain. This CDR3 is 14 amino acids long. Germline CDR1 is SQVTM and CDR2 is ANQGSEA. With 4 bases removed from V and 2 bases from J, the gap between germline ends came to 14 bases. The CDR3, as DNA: TGCAGCGTTGCCGGGTGGGCAGCCAACACTGAAGCTTTCTTT. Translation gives CSVAGWAANTEAFF.

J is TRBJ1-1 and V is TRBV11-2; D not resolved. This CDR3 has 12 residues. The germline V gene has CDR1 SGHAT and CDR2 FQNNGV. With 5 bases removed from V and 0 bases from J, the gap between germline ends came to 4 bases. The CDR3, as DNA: TGTGCCAGCAGCGAGATGAACACTGAAGCTTTCTTT. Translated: CASSEMNTEAFF.

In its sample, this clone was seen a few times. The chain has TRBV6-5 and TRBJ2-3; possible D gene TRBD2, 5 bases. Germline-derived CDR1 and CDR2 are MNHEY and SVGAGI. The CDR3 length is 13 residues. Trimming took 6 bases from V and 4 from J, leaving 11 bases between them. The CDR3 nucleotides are TGTGCCAGCAGCATAACGGGGTCAGATACGCAGTATTTT. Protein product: CASSITGSDTQYF.

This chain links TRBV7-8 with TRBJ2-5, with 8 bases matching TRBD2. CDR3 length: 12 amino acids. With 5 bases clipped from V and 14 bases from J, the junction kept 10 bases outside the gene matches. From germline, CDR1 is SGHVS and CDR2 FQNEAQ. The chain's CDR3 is CASSQHGRAVYF. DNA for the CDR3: TGTGCCAGCAGCCAACACGGGAGGGCGGTATACTTC. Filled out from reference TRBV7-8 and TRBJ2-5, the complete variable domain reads GAGVSQSPRYKVAKRGQDVALRCDPISGHVSLFWYQQALGQGPEFLTYFQNEAQLDKSGLPSDRFFAERPEGSVSTLKIQRTQQEDSAVYLCASSQHGRAVYFGPGTRLLVL.

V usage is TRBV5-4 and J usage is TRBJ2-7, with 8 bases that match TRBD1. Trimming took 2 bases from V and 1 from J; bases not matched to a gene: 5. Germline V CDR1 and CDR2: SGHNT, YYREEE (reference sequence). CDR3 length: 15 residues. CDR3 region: CASSFRDRSSYEQYF. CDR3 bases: TGTGCCAGCAGCTTCCGGGACAGGTCTTCCTACGAGCAGTACTTC.